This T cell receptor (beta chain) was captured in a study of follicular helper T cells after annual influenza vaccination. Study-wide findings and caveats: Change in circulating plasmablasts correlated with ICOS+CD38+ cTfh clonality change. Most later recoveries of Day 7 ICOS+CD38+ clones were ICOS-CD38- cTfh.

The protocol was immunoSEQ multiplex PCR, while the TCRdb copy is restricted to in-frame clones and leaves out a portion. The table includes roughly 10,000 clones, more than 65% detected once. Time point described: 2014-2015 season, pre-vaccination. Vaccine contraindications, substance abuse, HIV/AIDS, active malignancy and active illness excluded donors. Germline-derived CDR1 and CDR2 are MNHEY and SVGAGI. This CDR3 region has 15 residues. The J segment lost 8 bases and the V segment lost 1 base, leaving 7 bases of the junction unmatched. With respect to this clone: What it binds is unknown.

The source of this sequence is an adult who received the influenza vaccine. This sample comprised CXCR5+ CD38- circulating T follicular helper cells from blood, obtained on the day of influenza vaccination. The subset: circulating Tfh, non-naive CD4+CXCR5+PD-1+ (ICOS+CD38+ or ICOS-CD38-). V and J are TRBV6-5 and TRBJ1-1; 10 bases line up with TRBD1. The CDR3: CASSYYSGQGTEAFF. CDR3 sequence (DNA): TGTGCCAGCAGTTACTATTCGGGACAGGGGACCGAAGCTTTCTTT.